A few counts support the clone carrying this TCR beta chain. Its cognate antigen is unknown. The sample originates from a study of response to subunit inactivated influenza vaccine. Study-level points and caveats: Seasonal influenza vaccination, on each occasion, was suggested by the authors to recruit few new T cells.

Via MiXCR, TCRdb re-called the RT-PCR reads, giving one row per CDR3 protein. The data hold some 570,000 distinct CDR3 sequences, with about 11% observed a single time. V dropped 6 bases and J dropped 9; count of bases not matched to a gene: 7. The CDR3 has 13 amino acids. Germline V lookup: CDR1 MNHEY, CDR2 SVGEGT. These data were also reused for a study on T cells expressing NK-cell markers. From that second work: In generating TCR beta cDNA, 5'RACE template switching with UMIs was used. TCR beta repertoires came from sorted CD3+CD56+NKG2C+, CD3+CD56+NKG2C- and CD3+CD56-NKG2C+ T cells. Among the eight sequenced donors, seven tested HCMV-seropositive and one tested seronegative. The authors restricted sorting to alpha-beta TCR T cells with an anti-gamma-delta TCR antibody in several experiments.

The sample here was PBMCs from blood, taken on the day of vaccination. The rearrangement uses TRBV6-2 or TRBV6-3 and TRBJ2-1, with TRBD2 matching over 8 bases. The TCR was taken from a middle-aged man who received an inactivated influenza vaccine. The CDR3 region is CASRGSGDGEQFF. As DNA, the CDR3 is TGTGCCAGCAGGGGTAGCGGGGATGGTGAGCAGTTCTTC.